This entry concerns a single T cell receptor (beta chain). In its sample, this clone was seen a few times. The specificity of this receptor is unknown. Base-call qualities are not available, and no considerably larger clone is one nucleotide away. The CDR3 spans 16 residues, from the cysteine through the phenylalanine. Only the CDR3 part of the read is kept: 48 bases, read in frame from the first base. As encoded in the germline V gene, CDR1 is MNHEY while CDR2 is SVGEGT. Trimming costs V 0 bases and J 3 bases, and their ends lie 14 bases apart. TCRbeta CDR3 regions were amplified from genomic DNA by means of the immunoSEQ Assay, a bias-controlled multiplex PCR. Turning to the authors' computational methods: The number of nucleated cells in each sample was estimated by amplification of reference gene primers within the assay. To quantify the absolute abundance of each unique TCRbeta CDR3 rearrangement, sequence reads were collapsed and filtered. For each sample, productive Simpson clonality was calculated by taking the square root of Simpson's diversity index across productive rearrangements. What TCRdb holds here is the immuneACCESS table cut down to in-frame rearrangements. Part of the clones is not present; checked against another copy, under half of the missing clones reflect an unresolved V gene, and the others are unexplained. V and J calls plus clone size are reproduced from that table; the DNA served to infer D and trimming. Present in this sample are some 110,000 clones, about 91% of which were seen just once. The ten largest make up approximately 5.5% of the sample.

Whole blood was collected in K2EDTA tubes by collaborating institutions according to the institutions' own protocols. For TCRbeta analysis, collaborators shipped samples in one of three forms: frozen whole blood, isolated PBMCs, or DNA extracted from either of those sample types. The data are from a study of blood T cell repertoires in COVID-19 (dated by TCRdb to about 2020). Background for the entire study: The collaborator samples originated in the United States, Italy and Spain and spanned the acute and convalescent phases of COVID-19. The sample metadata nearly always contained a de-identified subject ID, COVID-19 status, age in years and sex. The repertoires were made available in a free public database intended to serve as a resource for research on the immune response to SARS-CoV-2. HLA class I and class II types, where available, came from metadata supplied by the sample provider rather than from assay-based typing. Subjects who had been exposed to COVID-19, were actively infected with it, or had recovered from it provided the deeply sampled blood TCRbeta repertoires that made up the dataset. Samples came from the ongoing ImmuneRACE study (first 160 participants) plus 1,254 subjects from 6 global collaborators. The material from the prospective study consisted of cDNA or gDNA derived from T cells, B-cell-depleted T cells, or PBMCs.

Points the paper makes about the study in general: Clinical and demographic metadata were provided uncurated, with the amount varying by source and participant.

The sample comprised peripheral blood. The receptor was derived from a human donor in a cohort sampled during active COVID-19. The chain links TRBV6-2 or TRBV6-3 with TRBJ2-5, with TRBD1 as a weak D call on 6 bases. The bases are TGTGCCAGCAGTTACTCAACTGGACAGATCGAAGAGACCCAGTACTTC. This codes for CASSYSTGQIEETQYF.